The 20 T cell receptor beta chains listed next were all sequenced from one sample in a study of blood T cell repertoires in COVID-19. Sequencing was performed with immunoSEQ multiplex PCR; in TCRdb, only in-frame clones are kept and a portion is missing. The sample lists about 280,000 clones, about nine tenths occurring once. The sample consisted of peripheral blood. These receptor sequences come from a woman aged 30 to 39 with COVID-19, enrolled during active disease.

The chain is built from TRBV6-5 and TRBJ2-7; a possible D gene is TRBD1 (6 bases). The germline CDR1 and CDR2 sequences are MNHEY and SVGAGI. The CDR3 runs 14 residues. Trimming shortened V by 5 bases and J by 5 bases, and 16 bases separated the two germline ends. The CDR3 sequence: CASSRSNRAHEQYF. The CDR3 bases are TGTGCCAGCAGTAGGTCGAACAGGGCGCACGAGCAGTACTTC.

V usage is TRBV12-3 or TRBV12-4 and J usage is TRBJ1-1; maybe TRBD1 (6 bases). The CDR3 spans 13 residues. The V end was cut by 7 bases, the J end by 1 base, with 10 bases between. CDR3 coding DNA: TGTGCCAGCACCATAGGGGGGAACACTGAAGCTTTCTTT. Translation: CASTIGGNTEAFF.

The rearrangement uses TRBV4-1 and TRBJ1-5; D unclear. Germline V gene sequence: CDR1 MGHRA, CDR2 YSYEKL. V was pared by 4 bases and J by 5 bases, with 12 bases between. The CDR3 has 14 residues. The CDR3 DNA reads as TGCGCCAGCAGCCCGGTCCAGGTATATCAGCCCCAGCATTTT. It codes for CASSPVQVYQPQHF.

The CDR3 sequence is CASNSNNEKLFF. As DNA, the CDR3 is TGTGCCAGCAACAGCAATAATGAAAAACTGTTTTTT. The chain joins TRBV2 to TRBJ1-4; D gene unclear. Germline V gives CDR1 SNHLY, CDR2 FYNNEI. Trimming cost V 7 bases and J 4 bases, with 7 bases left between them. This CDR3 comprises 12 residues.

As concerns this clone: Germline is not matched at one junction end, which may reflect a read error. The chain combines TRBV5-1 with TRBJ2-2; D may be TRBD2 (5 bases). Germline CDR1 SGHRS, CDR2 YFSETQ. The CDR3 consists of 15 residues. The CDR3 DNA sequence: TGCGCCAGCAGCTTGGCCCGAACCACTTACCGGGGAGCTGTTTTT. Protein sequence: CASSLARTTYRGAVF.

The chain is built from TRBV4-3 and TRBJ2-7, with 7 positions matching TRBD1. V shed 8 bases, J shed 4 bases, and the junction held 11 bases outside the gene matches. The CDR3 is made up of 14 amino acids. Germline V lookup: CDR1 LGHNA, CDR2 YSLEER. The CDR3 sequence is CASAPSAGGYEQYF. CDR3 bases: TGCGCCAGCGCACCCTCGGCAGGGGGTTACGAGCAGTACTTC.

The rearrangement uses TRBV2 and TRBJ1-2; tentative D call: TRBD1 (6 bases). V lost 5 bases, J lost 7 bases, and 14 bases lay in between. CDR3 size: 13 residues. Germline CDR1 reads SNHLY; CDR2 reads FYNNEI. The DNA for the CDR3 is TGTGCCAGCAGTACCAATAACAGGGCTGGCTACACCTTC. This encodes CASSTNNRAGYTF.

This clone has a handful of counts. The J gene is TRBJ2-7, the V gene TRBV4-1; 15 bases are shared with TRBD2. Germline V gene data show CDR1 as MGHRA and CDR2 as YSYEKL. The V gene end was trimmed by 1 base and the J gene end by 4 bases; junction bases not matched to a gene: 2. The CDR3 runs to 16 residues. The CDR3 DNA reads as TGCGCCAGCAGCCAAGTCGGGACTAGCGGGAGGTACGAGCAGTACTTC. Protein product: CASSQVGTSGRYEQYF.

The V gene is TRBV7-6, the J gene TRBJ2-4, with a weak D call TRBD2 (5 bases). The CDR3 totals 13 residues. CDR1 and CDR2 (germline): SGHVS, FNYEAQ. V lost 4 bases and J 8 bases, leaving 12 bases between the germline ends. This CDR3 reads CASSSGPGDIQYF. CDR3 DNA sequence: TGTGCCAGCAGCTCCGGACCCGGGGACATTCAGTACTTC.

The genes are TRBV5-4 and TRBJ2-5; no clear D. V was cut by 4 bases and J by 6 bases, with 13 bases left in between. This CDR3 is built from 13 residues. Germline assignment: CDR1 SGHNT and CDR2 YYREEE (reference sequence). The CDR3 nucleotides are TGTGCCAGCAGCGCGACCCAACAGAAGACCCAGTACTTC. It codes for CASSATQQKTQYF.

The chain recombines TRBV19 with TRBJ2-3, with TRBD1 matching over 10 bases. The germline V gene has CDR1 LNHDA and CDR2 SQIVND (reference sequence). The CDR3 has 15 residues. Trimming at V came to 5 bases and at J to 3 bases, leaving 5 bases not matched to a gene. CDR3 region: CASSPDRGQTDTQYF. The CDR3 DNA reads TGTGCCAGTAGTCCCGACAGGGGGCAAACAGATACGCAGTATTTT.

The chain links TRBV5-1 to TRBJ2-3; 7 bases agree with TRBD1. CDR1 is SGHRS, CDR2 YFSETQ, per germline. The CDR3 runs 14 residues. V trimming: 5 bases; J trimming: 0 bases; junction bases outside the gene matches: 3. CDR3 nucleotide sequence: TGCGCCAGCAGGAGGGGACAGAGCACAGATACGCAGTATTTT. It is translated as CASRRGQSTDTQYF.

Remarks on this clone: One junction end does not reproduce the germline sequence, and a read error may be involved. CDR3 in amino acids: CASSSDSRREETQYF. CDR3 DNA: TGTGCCAGCAGTAGCGACTCGAGGCGGGAAGAGACCCAGTACTTC. The chain uses TRBV19 and TRBJ2-5, with D perhaps matching TRBD2 (5 bases). The germline gives CDR1 LNHDA, CDR2 SQIVND (reference sequence). The CDR3 is made up of 15 amino acids.

This clone has only a few counts. This sequence joins TRBV4-2 and TRBJ2-7; a weak D match, TRBD1 (6 bases). In germline, CDR1 is LGHNA, CDR2 YNFKEQ. The CDR3 contains 15 residues. The V end was cut by 3 bases, the J end by 1 base, with 13 bases between. In DNA, the CDR3 is TGTGCCAGCAGCCAGAACCCGGGACATTCCTACGAGCAGTACTTC. Amino acid sequence: CASSQNPGHSYEQYF.

The chain combines TRBV5-6 with TRBJ1-3; no reliable D call. V was shortened by 2 bases and J by 8 bases, with 14 bases between the two germline ends. The CDR3 totals 14 residues. Germline V gene lookup returns CDR1 SGHDT and CDR2 YYEEEE. The CDR3 sequence is CASSFFEARDTIYF. The CDR3 coding sequence is TGTGCCAGCAGCTTTTTTGAGGCGCGGGACACCATATATTTT.

V usage is TRBV5-1 and J usage is TRBJ2-6; D gene uncertain. Germline CDR1 and CDR2: SGHRS and YFSETQ. V was shortened by 0 bases and J by 2 bases, with 9 bases between the two germline ends. The CDR3 has 16 residues. Here the CDR3 reads CASSLGVLTGANVLTF. CDR3 in DNA: TGCGCCAGCAGCTTGGGAGTCCTAACTGGGGCCAACGTCCTGACTTTC.

The chain joins TRBV27 to TRBJ2-7; D is uncertain. CDR1 MNHEY and CDR2 SMNVEV come from the germline V gene (reference sequence). The CDR3 is 18 amino acids. Deletions cut 2 bases from V and 0 bases from J, with 20 bases between. CDR3 sequence reads: CASSLAPPRMMGSYEQYF. The CDR3 DNA reads TGTGCCAGCAGTTTAGCCCCCCCTAGAATGATGGGCTCCTACGAGCAGTACTTC.

In DNA, the CDR3 is TGTGCCAGCAGTGAAGGGAGCCGCACAGATACGCAGTATTTT. Translation gives CASSEGSRTDTQYF. The gene calls are TRBV2 and TRBJ2-3; no firm D call. Germline assignment: CDR1 SNHLY and CDR2 FYNNEI. CDR3 length: 14 amino acids. Trimming removed 1 base at V and 1 base at J, with 6 bases between.

This clone was seen only once. The V and J genes are TRBV7-9 and TRBJ1-1; 9 nucleotides align to TRBD1. The CDR3 totals 13 residues. V dropped 1 base and J dropped 9; count of bases not matched to a gene: 3. In germline, CDR1 is SEHNR, CDR2 FQNEAQ (reference sequence). The CDR3 coding sequence is TGTGCCAGCAGCTTAGGGACAGGGGTGAAAGCTTTCTTT. Its protein is CASSLGTGVKAFF.

The chain links TRBV5-1 to TRBJ1-6, with 9 positions matching TRBD1. The CDR3 covers 15 residues. Germline V gene data show CDR1 as SGHRS and CDR2 as YFSETQ. V lost 4 bases and J lost 10; bases outside the gene matches: 9. CDR3: CASSPTGTGPSPLHF. The CDR3 DNA is TGCGCCAGCAGCCCGACCGGGACAGGGCCCTCACCCCTCCACTTT.